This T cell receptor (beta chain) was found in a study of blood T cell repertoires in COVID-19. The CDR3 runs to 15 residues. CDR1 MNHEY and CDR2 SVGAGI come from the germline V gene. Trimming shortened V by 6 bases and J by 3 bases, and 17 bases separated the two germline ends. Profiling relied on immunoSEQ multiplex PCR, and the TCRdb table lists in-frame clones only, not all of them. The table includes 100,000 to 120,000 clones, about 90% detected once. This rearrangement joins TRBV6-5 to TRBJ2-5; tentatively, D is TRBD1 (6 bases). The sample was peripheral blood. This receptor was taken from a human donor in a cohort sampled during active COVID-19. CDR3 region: CASRYTGTPKETQYF. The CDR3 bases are TGTGCCAGCAGATATACCGGGACACCGAAAGAGACCCAGTACTTC.